The 20 T cell receptor beta chains presented below share a single source sample, sequenced in a study of blood T cell repertoires in COVID-19. Using immunoSEQ multiplex PCR, the repertoire was profiled, and TCRdb retains in-frame clones only, with some absent. This sample has 310,000 or so clones, with 70% to 90% found just once. The sample consisted of peripheral blood. These receptors were collected from a woman between 45 and 60 years old with active or convalescent COVID-19.

The gene calls are TRBV15 and TRBJ2-7, with D tentatively TRBD1 (6 bases). CDR3 length: 14 amino acids. Trimming took 0 bases from V and 2 from J, leaving 8 bases between them. The germline V gene encodes CDR1 LNHNV and CDR2 YYDKDF (reference sequence). CDR3 loop: CATSRDRGAYEQYF. The CDR3 DNA follows: TGTGCCACCAGCAGAGACAGGGGTGCCTACGAGCAGTACTTC.

In DNA form, the CDR3 reads TGTGCCAGCAGCCGGGGAGGAAGCGGGGGGGCCGATACGCAGTATTTT. It encodes CASSRGGSGGADTQYF. The J gene is TRBJ2-3, the V gene TRBV4-2; TRBD2 agrees at 10 bases. This CDR3 has 16 amino acids. With 4 bases clipped from V and 6 bases from J, the junction kept 10 bases outside the gene matches. Germline V gene sequence: CDR1 LGHNA, CDR2 YNFKEQ.

The chain couples TRBV19 to TRBJ1-2; 7 positions match TRBD1. Unmatched junction bases numbered 2, after V lost 0 bases and J lost 4 bases. CDR3 length: 14 residues. From germline, CDR1 is LNHDA and CDR2 SQIVND (reference sequence). The CDR3 nucleotides read TGTGCCAGTAGTATAGATGGGACAGCCTATGGCTACACCTTC. It encodes CASSIDGTAYGYTF. The full variable domain, its missing parts supplied by reference TRBV19 and TRBJ1-2, is DGGITQSPKYLFRKEGQNVTLSCEQNLNHDAMYWYRQDPGQGLRLIYYSQIVNDFQKGDIAEGYSVSREKKESFPLTVTSAQKNPTAFYLCASSIDGTAYGYTFGSGTRLTVV.

On this clone: The same CDR3 also results from other DNA sequences found in this sample. J is TRBJ1-2 and V is TRBV9; possibly TRBD1 for D (6 bases). The length of the CDR3 is 13 residues. Trimming shortened V by 4 bases and J by 8 bases, and 15 bases separated the two germline ends. The germline V gene has CDR1 SGDLS and CDR2 YYNGEE. The CDR3, as DNA: TGTGCCAGCAGCCCGGGGGGGCTGGGAGGCTACACCTTC. It specifies CASSPGGLGGYTF.

The chain couples TRBV5-8 to TRBJ1-2; D is unclear. V dropped 4 bases and J dropped 7 bases, with 20 bases sitting between them. Germline CDR1 reads SGHTS; CDR2 reads YDEGEE. This CDR3 is 15 amino acids long. CDR3 bases: TGTGCCAGCAGCAGCCGCACAGTATCTCTGGGTGGCTACACCTTC. Protein sequence: CASSSRTVSLGGYTF.

This clone came up many times. The rearrangement joins TRBV6-5 to TRBJ2-4; the match to TRBD2 covers 11 bases. This CDR3 is built from 14 residues. The V and J ends lost 11 bases and 6 bases, in that order; junction bases with no gene match: 9. Per germline, CDR1 MNHEY and CDR2 SVGAGI. CDR3 coding DNA: TGTGCCTCAATAGCGGGGGGGCCGTTAAACATTCAGTACTTC. It specifies CASIAGGPLNIQYF.

The chain links TRBV6-5 to TRBJ1-2, with 8 positions matching TRBD1. The J segment lost 8 bases and the V segment lost 0 bases, leaving 5 bases of the junction unmatched. The CDR3 covers 14 residues. Germline-derived CDR1 and CDR2 are MNHEY and SVGAGI. CDR3 region: CASSYSRQGKGYTF. The CDR3 DNA is TGTGCCAGCAGTTACTCGAGACAGGGGAAGGGCTACACCTTC.

The chain is built from TRBV2 and TRBJ2-1, with unresolved D. Deletions cut 5 bases from V and 6 bases from J, with 5 bases between. Per the germline V gene, CDR1 is SNHLY and CDR2 is FYNNEI. CDR3 length: 11 amino acids. The CDR3 DNA reads TGTGCCAGCAGTCCAGTCAATGAGCAGTTCTTC. Translating it yields CASSPVNEQFF.

The rearrangement links TRBV4-1 to TRBJ1-4; no clear D. Germline lookup yields CDR1 MGHRA and CDR2 YSYEKL. The V end was cut by 3 bases, the J end by 8 bases, with 19 bases between. The CDR3 has 16 residues. CDR3 DNA: TGCGCCAGCAGCCAGGATACCGGGATCACGAGGGAAAAACTGTTTTTT. Translation: CASSQDTGITREKLFF.

The J gene is TRBJ1-4, the V gene TRBV5-5; D is perhaps TRBD1 (6 bases). CDR3 length: 16 amino acids. Trimming shortened V by 5 bases and J by 3 bases, and 17 bases separated the two germline ends. Germline-derived CDR1 and CDR2 are SGHKS and YYEKEE (reference sequence). CDR3 region: CASSHGQSRANEKLFF. The CDR3 bases are TGTGCCAGCAGTCACGGACAGTCTAGAGCTAATGAAAAACTGTTTTTT. Together with reference TRBV5-5 and TRBJ1-4, the CDR3 gives the full variable domain: DAGVTQSPTHLIKTRGQQVTLRCSPISGHKSVSWYQQVLGQGPQFIFQYYEKEERGRGNFPDRFSARQFPNYSSELNVNALLLGDSALYLCASSHGQSRANEKLFFGSGTQLSVL.

The gene calls are TRBV18 and TRBJ1-1; 8 bases fit TRBD1. The V segment lost 5 bases and the J segment 6 bases; nucleotides outside the gene matches: 5. The CDR3 length is 13 residues. Germline V CDR1 and CDR2: KGHSH, LQKENI. The CDR3 is CASSGQGLAEAFF. Here the CDR3 DNA reads TGTGCCAGCTCAGGACAGGGTTTAGCTGAAGCTTTCTTT.

The chain joins TRBV6-2 or TRBV6-3 to TRBJ1-1; D possibly corresponds to TRBD1 (5 bases). The CDR3 covers 12 residues. Trimming removed 2 bases at V and 11 bases at J, with 12 bases between. Germline loops: CDR1 MNHEY, CDR2 SVGEGT. The chain's CDR3 is CASSYGGGAAFF. CDR3 DNA: TGTGCCAGCAGTTACGGTGGTGGGGCTGCTTTCTTT.

The chain couples TRBV19 to TRBJ1-2; a weak D match, TRBD1 (6 bases). The V gene lost 6 bases and the J gene lost 1 base, with 15 bases spanning the gap. This CDR3 is built from 15 residues. Germline assignment: CDR1 LNHDA and CDR2 SQIVND (reference sequence). The chain's CDR3 is CASSPRAGVNYGYTF. The DNA for the CDR3 is TGTGCCAGTAGCCCCCGGGCAGGGGTTAACTATGGCTACACCTTC.

The rearrangement uses TRBV27 and TRBJ2-7, with TRBD1 matching over 8 bases. Germline CDR1 reads MNHEY; CDR2 reads SMNVEV (reference sequence). This CDR3 has 14 residues. The V and J ends lost 6 bases and 2 bases, in that order; junction bases with no gene match: 6. CDR3 nucleotides: TGTGCCAGCAGGAGGGCAGGGGGCGCCTACGAGCAGTACTTC. Translation gives CASRRAGGAYEQYF.

This chain links TRBV7-3 with TRBJ2-1, with D maybe TRBD2 (5 bases). The V gene lost 5 bases and the J gene lost 4 bases, with 9 bases spanning the gap. Per the germline V gene, CDR1 is SGHTA and CDR2 is FQGTGA. The CDR3 has 13 amino acids. The CDR3 protein is CASSPGRYNEQFF. The CDR3 bases are TGTGCCAGCAGCCCGGGGAGATACAATGAGCAGTTCTTC.

The sample holds one count of this clone. This chain connects TRBV11-2 to TRBJ1-1; unclear D gene. This CDR3 is 14 amino acids long. The ends were cut back, 1 base at V and 4 bases at J, with 10 bases in the middle. Germline assignment: CDR1 SGHAT and CDR2 FQNNGV. For the CDR3, the DNA is TGTGCCAGCAGCTTAGTCCTACCCCCCACTGAAGCTTTCTTT. Protein sequence: CASSLVLPPTEAFF.

This chain joins TRBV20-1 and TRBJ2-3; D possibly corresponds to TRBD1 (6 bases). The CDR3 contains 11 residues. In germline, CDR1 is DFQATT, CDR2 SNEGSKA (reference sequence). With 7 bases removed from V and 4 bases from J, the gap between germline ends came to 9 bases. The CDR3 spells CSVGGSDTQYF. CDR3 coding DNA: TGCAGTGTAGGGGGATCAGATACGCAGTATTTT.

The rearrangement links TRBV6-1 to TRBJ1-3; 9 bases are shared with TRBD1. With 3 bases clipped from V and 0 bases from J, the junction kept 9 bases outside the gene matches. The length of the CDR3 is 18 residues. CDR1 is MNHNS, CDR2 SASEGT, per germline. The CDR3 spells CASSDPGQGTSSGNTIYF. The CDR3 bases are TGTGCCAGCAGTGACCCGGGACAGGGAACCTCCTCTGGAAACACCATATATTTT.

This CDR3 is CASSRERTEAFF. CDR3 in DNA: TGTGCCAGCTCGAGGGAGCGCACTGAAGCTTTCTTT. The gene calls are TRBV18 and TRBJ1-1, with unresolved D. V was cut by 6 bases and J by 4 bases, with 9 bases left in between. This CDR3 spans 12 amino acids. Per the germline V gene, CDR1 is KGHSH and CDR2 is LQKENI.

This chain joins TRBV16 and TRBJ1-2; TRBD1 might be the D (5 bases). This CDR3 has 14 amino acids. From germline, CDR1 is KGHSY and CDR2 FQNENV. Trimming took 1 base from V and 7 from J, leaving 13 bases between them. CDR3 sequence reads: CASSQFNQGTGYTF. CDR3 coding DNA: TGTGCCAGCAGCCAATTCAACCAGGGAACTGGCTACACCTTC.